These T cell receptor beta chains were read from a single sample in a study of cytomegalovirus exposure and HLA in healthy donors. Produced via immunoSEQ multiplex PCR; TCRdb's table is partial and in-frame only. The repertoire has roughly 100,000 clones, roughly 78% of them found once; the top ten carry around 0.74%. The specimen sequenced was PBMCs. All receptors derive from a woman aged 55-70 years in good health and CMV-seronegative. Both conserved end residues are part of each CDR3. D genes are given only for firm matches. Expanded clones get a size class; other rows say once, few or many, or leave the size out.

CDR3 protein: CASSPNGQRETQYF; CDR3 DNA: TGCGCCAGCAGCCCCAATGGACAGAGAGAGACCCAGTACTTC; clone size: .; J gene: TRBJ2-5; V gene: TRBV5-1; D gene: .
CDR3 protein: CSAGLAGEAEQYF; CDR3 DNA: TGCAGCGCCGGACTAGCGGGAGAAGCCGAGCAGTACTTC; clone size: .; J gene: TRBJ2-7; V gene: TRBV29-1; D gene: TRBD2
CDR3 protein: CASSYGHTSSYEQYF; CDR3 DNA: TGTGCCAGCAGTTACGGACATACAAGCTCCTACGAGCAGTACTTC; clone size: .; J gene: TRBJ2-7; V gene: TRBV6-5; D gene: .
CDR3 protein: CASSRQEGEKLFF; CDR3 DNA: TGCGCCAGCAGCCGACAGGAAGGCGAAAAACTGTTTTTT; clone size: few; J gene: TRBJ1-4; V gene: TRBV4-1; D gene: .
CDR3 protein: CASSLGGEQFF; CDR3 DNA: TGTGCCAGCAGCTTGGGAGGTGAGCAGTTCTTC; clone size: .; J gene: TRBJ2-1; V gene: TRBV5-6; D gene: .
CDR3 protein: CASTRRVGQPQHF; CDR3 DNA: TGTGCCAGTACCCGGCGGGTTGGACAGCCCCAGCATTTT; clone size: few; J gene: TRBJ1-5; V gene: TRBV19; D gene: .
CDR3 protein: CASSQVYADTQYF; CDR3 DNA: TGTGCCAGCAGCCAAGTATATGCAGATACGCAGTATTTT; clone size: .; J gene: TRBJ2-3; V gene: TRBV14; D gene: .
CDR3 protein: CAWSVLRIGNTIYF; CDR3 DNA: TGTGCCTGGAGTGTACTCCGAATCGGAAACACCATATATTTT; clone size: .; J gene: TRBJ1-3; V gene: TRBV30; D gene: .
CDR3 protein: CTSIKAKDRGIGYTF; CDR3 DNA: TGCACCAGCATTAAGGCCAAAGACCGGGGGATTGGCTACACCTTC; clone size: .; J gene: TRBJ1-2; V gene: TRBV1; D gene: .
CDR3 protein: CASSLDLLVQETQYF; CDR3 DNA: TGTGCCAGCAGCTTAGACTTGCTGGTACAAGAGACCCAGTACTTC; clone size: .; J gene: TRBJ2-5; V gene: TRBV7-2; D gene: .
CDR3 protein: CASSIQGGDYGYTF; CDR3 DNA: TGTGCCAGCAGCATACAGGGTGGCGACTATGGCTACACCTTC; clone size: .; J gene: TRBJ1-2; V gene: TRBV7-9; D gene: .
CDR3 protein: CASSYSNRGTEAFF; CDR3 DNA: TGTGCCAGCAGTTACTCAAACAGGGGTACTGAAGCTTTCTTT; clone size: .; J gene: TRBJ1-1; V gene: TRBV6-5; D gene: TRBD1
CDR3 protein: CASSSYRGGGEKLFF; CDR3 DNA: TGTGCCAGCAGCTCGTACAGGGGGGGCGGTGAAAAACTGTTTTTT; clone size: few; J gene: TRBJ1-4; V gene: TRBV13; D gene: TRBD1
CDR3 protein: CSVAGRNTEAFF; CDR3 DNA: TGCAGCGTTGCAGGTCGCAACACTGAAGCTTTCTTT; clone size: .; J gene: TRBJ1-1; V gene: TRBV29-1; D gene: .
CDR3 protein: CAISESRGETEAFF; CDR3 DNA: TGTGCCATCAGTGAGTCCCGGGGGGAAACTGAAGCTTTCTTT; clone size: few; J gene: TRBJ1-1; V gene: TRBV10-3; D gene: .
CDR3 protein: CASSYSVAGGSYEQYF; CDR3 DNA: TGTGCCAGCAGTTACTCGGTGGCGGGCGGCTCCTACGAGCAGTACTTC; clone size: .; J gene: TRBJ2-7; V gene: TRBV6-5; D gene: .
CDR3 protein: CASSPDGVRSPLHF; CDR3 DNA: TGTGCCAGCAGTCCCGACGGGGTTAGGTCACCCCTCCACTTT; clone size: .; J gene: TRBJ1-6; V gene: TRBV2; D gene: .
CDR3 protein: CASSDTNLPSTDTQYF; CDR3 DNA: TGCGCCAGCAGTGATACAAACCTCCCTAGCACAGATACGCAGTATTTT; clone size: .; J gene: TRBJ2-3; V gene: TRBV10-1; D gene: .
CDR3 protein: CASSESRGETYEQYF; CDR3 DNA: TGCGCCAGCAGTGAGTCACGCGGGGAGACCTACGAGCAGTACTTC; clone size: .; J gene: TRBJ2-7; V gene: TRBV10-2; D gene: .
CDR3 protein: CASSIDAGEAYNSPLHF; CDR3 DNA: TGTGCCAGTAGTATAGATGCCGGGGAGGCCTATAATTCACCCCTCCACTTT; clone size: .; J gene: TRBJ1-6; V gene: TRBV19; D gene: .
CDR3 protein: CASSKQPGGEGTEAFF; CDR3 DNA: TGTGCCAGCAGCAAACAGCCCGGGGGAGAGGGCACTGAAGCTTTCTTT; clone size: once; J gene: TRBJ1-1; V gene: TRBV21-1; D gene: .
CDR3 protein: CAWGGGGFEKLFF; CDR3 DNA: TGTGCCTGGGGCGGGGGCGGTTTTGAAAAACTGTTTTTT; clone size: .; J gene: TRBJ1-4; V gene: TRBV30; D gene: .
CDR3 protein: CASSLRGGSYNEQFF; CDR3 DNA: TGTGCCAGCAGCTTGAGGGGCGGCTCCTACAATGAGCAGTTCTTC; clone size: once; J gene: TRBJ2-1; V gene: TRBV5-6; D gene: .
CDR3 protein: CASSLEAPTAQYF; CDR3 DNA: TGTGCCAGCAGCTTAGAGGCCCCGACAGCGCAGTATTTT; clone size: .; J gene: TRBJ2-3; V gene: TRBV11-2; D gene: .
CDR3 protein: CAWDFGLAGEEQFF; CDR3 DNA: TGTGCCTGGGACTTCGGACTAGCGGGAGAGGAGCAGTTCTTC; clone size: .; J gene: TRBJ2-1; V gene: TRBV30; D gene: TRBD2
CDR3 protein: CASSYSRGGAYEQFF; CDR3 DNA: TGTGCCAGCAGTTACTCGAGAGGGGGCGCGTATGAGCAGTTCTTC; clone size: .; J gene: TRBJ2-1; V gene: TRBV6-5; D gene: TRBD1
CDR3 protein: CARSRGGGNTEAFF; CDR3 DNA: TGTGCCAGATCCAGGGGAGGGGGGAACACTGAAGCTTTCTTT; clone size: .; J gene: TRBJ1-1; V gene: TRBV2; D gene: .
CDR3 protein: CSVESGGYTF; CDR3 DNA: TGCAGCGTTGAGTCGGGTGGCTACACCTTC; clone size: .; J gene: TRBJ1-2; V gene: TRBV29-1; D gene: .
CDR3 protein: CASSLGGNTEAFF; CDR3 DNA: TGTGCCAGCTCACTTGGAGGGAACACTGAAGCTTTCTTT; clone size: .; J gene: TRBJ1-1; V gene: TRBV18; D gene: .
CDR3 protein: CASSPESSHEAFF; CDR3 DNA: TGTGCCAGCAGCCCCGAGTCTTCCCATGAAGCTTTCTTT; clone size: once; J gene: TRBJ1-1; V gene: TRBV9; D gene: .
CDR3 protein: CASSQRVAGEREQYF; CDR3 DNA: TGTGCCAGCAGCCAGCGGGTAGCGGGGGAGCGGGAGCAGTACTTC; clone size: few; J gene: TRBJ2-7; V gene: TRBV7-2; D gene: TRBD2